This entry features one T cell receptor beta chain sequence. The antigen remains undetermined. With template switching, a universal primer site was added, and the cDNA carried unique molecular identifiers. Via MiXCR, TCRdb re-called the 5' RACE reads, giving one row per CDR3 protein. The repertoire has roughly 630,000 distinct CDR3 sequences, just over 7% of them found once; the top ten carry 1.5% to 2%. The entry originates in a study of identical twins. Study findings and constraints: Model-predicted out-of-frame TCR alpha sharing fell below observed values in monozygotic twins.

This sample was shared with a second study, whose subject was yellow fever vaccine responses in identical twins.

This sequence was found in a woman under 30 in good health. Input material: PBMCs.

CDR3 DNA sequence: TGTGCCATCAGGCCCAAGGGCACCGGGGAGCTGTTTTTT. Translation gives CAIRPKGTGELFF. V usage is TRBV10-3 and J usage is TRBJ2-2; D gene ambiguous. The CDR3 runs to 13 residues. Germline V gene lookup returns CDR1 ENHRY and CDR2 SYGVKD. Trimming took 6 bases from V and 4 from J, leaving 9 bases between them.